This T cell receptor (beta chain) is from a study of cytotoxic CD8 clonotypes in ibrutinib-treated CLL. General study points: Baseline clonality, above age-matched healthy donor levels, tracked circulating CD8+ T-cell counts.

Repertoires were generated with immunoSEQ multiplex PCR, while TCRdb's copy carries only in-frame clones and drops some. The sample has some 63,000 clones, 90% seen once. This CDR3 contains 16 residues. Germline V gene lookup returns CDR1 SGHDN and CDR2 FVKESK. V lost 0 bases, J lost 4 bases, and 13 bases lay in between. This clone was seen only once. Its antigen is unknown. The TCR sequence derives from a human donor with chronic lymphocytic leukemia. V is TRBV14 and J is TRBJ1-3; D gene unclear. Sequences were derived from PBMCs, sampled after 12 months of ibrutinib treatment. This chain's CDR3 is CASSQEGSSAGNTIYF. CDR3 DNA sequence: TGTGCCAGCAGCCAAGAGGGGAGCTCTGCGGGAAACACCATATATTTT.